This record concerns one T cell receptor beta chain sequence. Its cognate antigen has yet to be identified. Per-base qualities were not stored, and no clone one base away is much larger. One collaborating source in Seattle enrolled patients while the patients were actively infected and followed the patients over time throughout the course of disease. Collaborating institutions collected whole blood in K2EDTA tubes following their own protocols. For TCRbeta analysis, collaborators shipped samples in one of three forms: frozen whole blood, isolated PBMCs, or DNA extracted from either of those sample types. The sample originates from a study of blood T cell repertoires in COVID-19 (TCRdb year 2020). General notes on the study: The collaborator samples originated in the United States, Italy and Spain and spanned the acute and convalescent phases of COVID-19. Subjects who had been exposed to COVID-19, were actively infected with it, or had recovered from it provided the deeply sampled blood TCRbeta repertoires that made up the dataset. Where available, HLA class I and class II types were taken from metadata supplied by the sample provider and were not determined by assay-based typing. The prospective study material was composed of cDNA or gDNA derived from T cells, B-cell-depleted T cells, or PBMCs. Samples came from the ongoing ImmuneRACE study (first 160 participants) plus 1,254 subjects from 6 global collaborators. Nearly every sample came with metadata listing a de-identified subject ID, COVID-19 status, age in years and sex. The repertoires were made available in a free public database intended to serve as a resource for research on the immune response to SARS-CoV-2. What the study reported, not specific to this receptor: The amount of clinical and demographic metadata varied by source and participant and was provided uncurated.

TCRbeta CDR3 regions were amplified from genomic DNA by means of the immunoSEQ Assay, a bias-controlled multiplex PCR. Processing in the source paper ran as follows. Nucleated cell counts per sample were estimated from amplification of reference gene primers within the assay. To quantify the absolute abundance of each unique TCRbeta CDR3 rearrangement, sequence reads were collapsed and filtered. For each sample, productive Simpson clonality was calculated as the square root of Simpson's diversity index across productive rearrangements. Sourced from immuneACCESS, this table was stored by TCRdb with only in-frame sequences that have V and J called. A share of the clones is absent; for the studies checked, an unresolved V gene accounts for under half, and the remainder has no known explanation. The V and J calls and clone size were taken over from that table, and D and trimming were inferred from the DNA. This sample has about 300,000 clones in its table, and roughly 80% of those were observed once. More than 1.1% of the sample lies in the top ten.

The CDR3 contains 15 residues, cysteine and phenylalanine counted. This entry keeps only the CDR3 DNA: 45 bases, framed from base 1. At the junction V is shortened by 0 bases and J by 3 bases; bases outside the gene matches: 0. In the germline V gene, CDR1 corresponds to LGHNA and CDR2 to YSLEER. The sample consisted of peripheral blood. The chain joins TRBV4-3 to TRBJ2-3; TRBD1 matches 10 bases in the middle. The source is a human donor with COVID-19, enrolled during active disease. The donor label of this sample is uncertain. Read as DNA, the sequence is TGCGCCAGCAGCCAAGAGGACAGGGGGACAGATACGCAGTATTTT. Translated, it gives CASSQEDRGTDTQYF.